The 3 T cell receptor beta chains below were found in one sample sequenced in a study of post-analysis software for immune sequencing data. Study-level results: Five TRBV segments, TRBV5-6, TRBV5-1 and TRBV20-1 among them, were found more frequent in patients than controls.

Every TCR beta cDNA library bore unique molecular identifiers. TCRdb analysed the PCR reads with MiXCR anew, one entry per CDR3 protein. The sample has roughly 800,000 distinct CDR3 sequences; more than 45% are singletons. Their antigens remain unidentified. The sample consisted of blood. The origin of the receptors is a girl aged 10 to 17 with multiple sclerosis.

The chain uses TRBV7-2 and TRBJ2-3; possible D gene TRBD2, 6 bases. The V and J ends lost 2 bases and 1 base respectively, with 7 bases between them. In germline, CDR1 is SGHTA, CDR2 FQGNSA. The CDR3 covers 14 residues. Here the CDR3 reads CASSLRERTDTQYF. The CDR3 coding sequence is TGTGCCAGCAGCTTACGGGAGCGCACAGATACGCAGTATTTT.

The V gene is TRBV12-3 or TRBV12-4, the J gene TRBJ1-2, with no clear D. V was clipped by 7 bases and J by 5 bases, with 14 bases between them. This CDR3 is 13 amino acids long. CDR3 bases: TGTGCCAGCACCGGGTCGGGGTGGTATGGCTACACCTTC. Protein: CASTGSGWYGYTF.

The chain is built from TRBV9 and TRBJ2-3; 8 bases match TRBD2. Looked up from germline, CDR1 is SGDLS and CDR2 is YYNGEE. This CDR3 is 16 amino acids long. V lost 3 bases to trimming and J lost 5 bases; unmatched junction nucleotides: 11. CDR3 region: CASSGRLREVVDTQYF. The CDR3 DNA reads as TGTGCCAGCAGCGGACGGTTGCGGGAGGTGGTAGATACGCAGTATTTT.